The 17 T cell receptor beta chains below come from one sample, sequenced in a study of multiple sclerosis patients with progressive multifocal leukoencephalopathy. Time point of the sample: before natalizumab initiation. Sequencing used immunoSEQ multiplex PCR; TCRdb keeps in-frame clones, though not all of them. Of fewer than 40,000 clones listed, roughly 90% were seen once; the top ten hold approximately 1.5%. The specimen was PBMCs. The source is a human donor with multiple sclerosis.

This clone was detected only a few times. In DNA, the CDR3 is TGCAGCACCACGGGGGGGGGAAACACCATATATTTT. Protein product: CSTTGGGNTIYF. V gene TRBV29-1 combines with J gene TRBJ1-3, with D possibly TRBD1 on 5 matching bases. V dropped 8 bases and J dropped 4 bases, with 12 bases sitting between them. In germline, CDR1 is SQVTM, CDR2 ANQGSEA. The CDR3 extends over 12 amino acids. The full variable domain, with the rest looked up from reference TRBV29-1 and TRBJ1-3, is SAVISQKPSRDICQRGTSLTIQCQVDSQVTMMFWYRQQPGQSLTLIATANQGSEATYESGFVIDKFPISRPNLTFSTLTVSNMSPEDSSIYLCSTTGGGNTIYFGEGSWLTVV.

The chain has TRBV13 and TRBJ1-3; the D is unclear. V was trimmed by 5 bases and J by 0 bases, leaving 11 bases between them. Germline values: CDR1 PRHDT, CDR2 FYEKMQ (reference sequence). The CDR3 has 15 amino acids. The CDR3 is CASSDLKSSGNTIYF. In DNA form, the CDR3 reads TGTGCCAGCAGCGATCTAAAGAGCTCTGGAAACACCATATATTTT.

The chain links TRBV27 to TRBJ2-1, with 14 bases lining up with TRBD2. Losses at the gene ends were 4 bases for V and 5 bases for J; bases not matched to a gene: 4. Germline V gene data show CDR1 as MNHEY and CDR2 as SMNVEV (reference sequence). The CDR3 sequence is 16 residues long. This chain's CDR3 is CASSSTTSGRDNEQFF. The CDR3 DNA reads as TGTGCCAGCAGTTCGACGACTAGCGGGAGGGACAATGAGCAGTTCTTC.

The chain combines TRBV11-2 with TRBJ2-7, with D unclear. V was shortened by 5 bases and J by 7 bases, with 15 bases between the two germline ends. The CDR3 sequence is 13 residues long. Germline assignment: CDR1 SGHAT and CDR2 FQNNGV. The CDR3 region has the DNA TGTGCCAGCAGCCGCGTGGCCCCCAGGGAGCAGTACTTC. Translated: CASSRVAPREQYF.

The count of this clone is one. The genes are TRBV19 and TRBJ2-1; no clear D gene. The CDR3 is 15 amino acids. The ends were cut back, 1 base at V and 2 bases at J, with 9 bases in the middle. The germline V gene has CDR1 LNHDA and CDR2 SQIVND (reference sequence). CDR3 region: CASSIGQATYNEQFF. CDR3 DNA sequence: TGTGCCAGTAGTATAGGCCAGGCGACCTACAATGAGCAGTTCTTC. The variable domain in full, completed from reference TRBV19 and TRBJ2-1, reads DGGITQSPKYLFRKEGQNVTLSCEQNLNHDAMYWYRQDPGQGLRLIYYSQIVNDFQKGDIAEGYSVSREKKESFPLTVTSAQKNPTAFYLCASSIGQATYNEQFFGPGTRLTVL.

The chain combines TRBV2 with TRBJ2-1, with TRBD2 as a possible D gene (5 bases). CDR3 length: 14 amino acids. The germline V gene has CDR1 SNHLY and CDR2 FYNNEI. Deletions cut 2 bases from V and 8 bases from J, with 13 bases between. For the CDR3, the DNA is TGTGCCAGCAGTGAAAGGCGAGGGAGCGATGAGCAGTTCTTC. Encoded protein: CASSERRGSDEQFF.

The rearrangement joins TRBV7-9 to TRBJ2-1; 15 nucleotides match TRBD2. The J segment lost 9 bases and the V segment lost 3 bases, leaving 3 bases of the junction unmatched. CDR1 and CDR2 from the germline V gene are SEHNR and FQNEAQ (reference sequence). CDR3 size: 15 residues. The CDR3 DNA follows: TGTGCCAGCAGCTTTGGGACTAGCGGGAGGCGTGAGCAGTTCTTC. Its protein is CASSFGTSGRREQFF.

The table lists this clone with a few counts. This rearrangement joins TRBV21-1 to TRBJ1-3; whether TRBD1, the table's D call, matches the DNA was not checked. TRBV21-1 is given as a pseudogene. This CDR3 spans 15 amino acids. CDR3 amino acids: CASSKDYRPGNTIYF. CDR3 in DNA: TGTGCCAGCAGCAAAGATTACAGACCGGGAAACACCATATATTTT.

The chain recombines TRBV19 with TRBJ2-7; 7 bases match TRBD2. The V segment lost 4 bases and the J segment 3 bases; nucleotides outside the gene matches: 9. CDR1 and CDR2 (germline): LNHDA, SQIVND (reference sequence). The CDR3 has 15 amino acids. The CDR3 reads CASSTLLARDYEQYF. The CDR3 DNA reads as TGTGCCAGTAGTACGTTACTAGCGAGGGACTACGAGCAGTACTTC. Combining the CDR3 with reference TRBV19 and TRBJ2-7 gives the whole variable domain DGGITQSPKYLFRKEGQNVTLSCEQNLNHDAMYWYRQDPGQGLRLIYYSQIVNDFQKGDIAEGYSVSREKKESFPLTVTSAQKNPTAFYLCASSTLLARDYEQYFGPGTRLTVT.

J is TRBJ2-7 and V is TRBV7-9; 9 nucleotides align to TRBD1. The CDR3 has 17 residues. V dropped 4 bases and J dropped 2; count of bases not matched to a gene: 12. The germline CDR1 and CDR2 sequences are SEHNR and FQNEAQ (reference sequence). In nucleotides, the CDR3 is TGTGCCAGCAGCTCAGAAAAAGGGACAGGGAGGCCCTACGAGCAGTACTTC. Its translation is CASSSEKGTGRPYEQYF. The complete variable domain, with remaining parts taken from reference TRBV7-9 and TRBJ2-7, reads DTGVSQNPRHKITKRGQNVTFRCDPISEHNRLYWYRQTLGQGPEFLTYFQNEAQLEKSRLLSDRFSAERPKGSFSTLEIQRTEQGDSAMYLCASSSEKGTGRPYEQYFGPGTRLTVT.

CDR3 sequence reads: CASSLLRNTQPQHF. The DNA of the CDR3 is TGTGCCAGCAGTTTACTCAGGAATACTCAGCCCCAGCATTTT. The J gene is TRBJ1-5, the V gene TRBV27; no firm D call. The V gene's germline CDR1 is MNHEY and CDR2 SMNVEV (reference sequence). V was trimmed by 2 bases and J by 6 bases, leaving 11 bases between them. The length of the CDR3 is 14 residues.

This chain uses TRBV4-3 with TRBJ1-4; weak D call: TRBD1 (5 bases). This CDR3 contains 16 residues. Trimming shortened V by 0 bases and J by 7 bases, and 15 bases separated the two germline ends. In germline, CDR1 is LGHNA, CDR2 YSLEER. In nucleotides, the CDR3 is TGCGCCAGCAGCCAAGATAGTCTGGGACCTACTGAAAAACTGTTTTTT. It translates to CASSQDSLGPTEKLFF.

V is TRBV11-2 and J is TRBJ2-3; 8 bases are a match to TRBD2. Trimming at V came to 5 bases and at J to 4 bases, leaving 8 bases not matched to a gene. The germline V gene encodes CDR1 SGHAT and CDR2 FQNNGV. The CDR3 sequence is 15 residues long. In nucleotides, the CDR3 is TGTGCCAGCAGCGCGACTAGCGAGGGCCCAGATACGCAGTATTTT. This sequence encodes CASSATSEGPDTQYF.

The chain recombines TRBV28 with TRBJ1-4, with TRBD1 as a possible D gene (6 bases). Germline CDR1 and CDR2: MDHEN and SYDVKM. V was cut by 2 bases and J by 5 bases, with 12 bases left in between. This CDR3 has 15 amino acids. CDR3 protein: CASSLRGRGNEKLFF. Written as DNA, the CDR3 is TGTGCCAGCAGTTTAAGGGGCAGGGGAAATGAAAAACTGTTTTTT.

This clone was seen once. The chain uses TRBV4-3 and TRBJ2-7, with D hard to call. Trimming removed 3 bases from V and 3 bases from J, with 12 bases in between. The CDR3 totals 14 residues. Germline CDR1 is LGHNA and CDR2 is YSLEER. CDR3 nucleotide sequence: TGCGCCAGCAGCCATGCCGTAGGGAACTACGAGCAGTACTTC. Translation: CASSHAVGNYEQYF.

In DNA form, the CDR3 reads TGTGCCAGTAGTAGAGGACAGGGGCATGGCTACACCTTC. It codes for CASSRGQGHGYTF. The chain employs TRBV19 and TRBJ1-2; 9 nucleotides line up with TRBD1. The germline gives CDR1 LNHDA, CDR2 SQIVND (reference sequence). This CDR3 spans 13 amino acids. Unmatched junction bases numbered 3, after V lost 4 bases and J lost 6 bases.

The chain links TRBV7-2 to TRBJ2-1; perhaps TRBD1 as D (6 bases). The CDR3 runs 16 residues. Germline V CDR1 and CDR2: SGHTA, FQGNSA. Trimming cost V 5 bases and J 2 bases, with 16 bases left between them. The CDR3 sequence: CASSPQGQTTYNEQFF. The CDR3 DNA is TGTGCCAGCAGCCCCCAGGGGCAGACAACCTACAATGAGCAGTTCTTC. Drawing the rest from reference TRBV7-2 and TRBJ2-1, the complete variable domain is GAGVSQSPSNKVTEKGKDVELRCDPISGHTALYWYRQSLGQGLEFLIYFQGNSAPDKSGLPSDRFSAERTGGSVSTLTIQRTQQEDSAVYLCASSPQGQTTYNEQFFGPGTRLTVL.